The next 20 T cell receptor beta chains were all read from a single sample in a study of control samples from healthy donors and cancer patients. Measured with immunoSEQ multiplex PCR; TCRdb has only the in-frame clones, and not every one. The sample consists of 60,000 to 65,000 clones, 65% to 90% of them appearing once. Sample: blood. These receptors all come from a man in his forties or fifties in good health.

The chain carries TRBV10-3 and TRBJ1-3; TRBD1 is a possible D gene (5 bases). Per the germline V gene, CDR1 is ENHRY and CDR2 is SYGVKD. The CDR3 totals 11 residues. V was cut by 6 bases and J by 8 bases, with 8 bases left in between. The CDR3 coding sequence is TGTGCCATCAGGCTAGGGGACACCATATATTTT. Residues: CAIRLGDTIYF.

The chain is built from TRBV30 and TRBJ1-5; 9 nucleotides match TRBD1. The germline V gene encodes CDR1 GTSNPN and CDR2 SVGIG (reference sequence). The V gene end was trimmed by 5 bases and the J gene end by 6 bases; junction bases not matched to a gene: 5. The CDR3 has 13 residues. Here the CDR3 reads CAWGTGQGQPQHF. CDR3 nucleotide sequence: TGTGCCTGGGGGACAGGGCAGGGTCAGCCCCAGCATTTT. The entire variable domain, with the rest obtained from reference TRBV30 and TRBJ1-5, is as follows: SQTIHQWPATLVQPVGSPLSLECTVEGTSNPNLYWYRQAAGRGLQLLFYSVGIGQISSEVPQNLSASRPQDRQFILSSKKLLLSDSGFYLCAWGTGQGQPQHFGDGTRLSIL.

V gene TRBV4-1 combines with J gene TRBJ2-3, with D unresolved. Germline assignment: CDR1 MGHRA and CDR2 YSYEKL. The V and J ends lost 0 bases and 1 base respectively, with 8 bases between them. The CDR3 extends over 15 amino acids. The CDR3 coding sequence is TGCGCCAGCAGCCAAGATCACAGAGGCACAGATACGCAGTATTTT. Translating gives CASSQDHRGTDTQYF.

V gene TRBV6-5 combines with J gene TRBJ2-3, with TRBD1 identical over 8 bases. The germline gives CDR1 MNHEY, CDR2 SVGAGI. Unmatched junction bases numbered 5, after V lost 3 bases and J lost 3 bases. The CDR3 has 15 residues. The CDR3 DNA reads TGTGCCAGCAGTTATTCCAGGGGGCGGACAGATACGCAGTATTTT. It specifies CASSYSRGRTDTQYF.

The chain has TRBV29-1 and TRBJ2-3; 14 positions agree with TRBD2. This CDR3 comprises 16 residues. From germline, CDR1 is SQVTM and CDR2 ANQGSEA. V shed 6 bases, J shed 0 bases, and the junction held 5 bases outside the gene matches. The CDR3 region is CSVGTSGRASTDTQYF. The CDR3 nucleotides are TGCAGCGTGGGGACTAGCGGGAGAGCTAGCACAGATACGCAGTATTTT.

V is TRBV3-1 (or the pseudogene TRBV3-2) and J is TRBJ2-1, with TRBD2 matching over 8 bases. Germline-derived CDR1 and CDR2 are LGHDT and YNNKEL (reference sequence). The V gene end was trimmed by 7 bases and the J gene end by 5 bases; junction bases not matched to a gene: 10. The CDR3 loop spans 15 amino acids. The CDR3 protein is CASTPSGSRNNEQFF. The DNA for the CDR3 is TGTGCCAGCACTCCGAGCGGGAGTCGCAACAATGAGCAGTTCTTC.

The rearrangement uses TRBV24-1 and TRBJ2-1; TRBD1 aligns across 10 bases. Per the germline V gene, CDR1 is KGHDR and CDR2 is SFDVKD. The CDR3 totals 14 residues. After removal of 0 bases from V and 15 bases from J, the junction contained 7 bases not matched to a gene. The CDR3 DNA reads as TGTGCCACCAGTGATTTGGACCAGACAGGGGGCCTGTTCTTC. Translation gives CATSDLDQTGGLFF.

The gene calls are TRBV6-6 and TRBJ1-6; 7 positions match TRBD1. CDR1 is MNHNY, CDR2 SVGAGI, per germline (reference sequence). The CDR3 extends over 14 amino acids. The V and J ends lost 4 bases and 7 bases, in that order; junction bases with no gene match: 4. This chain's CDR3 is CASSFGQDNSPLHF. The DNA of the CDR3 is TGTGCCAGCAGTTTTGGACAGGACAATTCACCCCTCCACTTT.

This clone showed up just a few times. The J gene is TRBJ1-4, the V gene TRBV15; D is unresolved. The V end was cut by 0 bases, the J end by 10 bases, with 9 bases between. Germline V lookup: CDR1 LNHNV, CDR2 YYDKDF (reference sequence). This CDR3 spans 13 amino acids. CDR3 nucleotide sequence: TGTGCCACCAGCAGAGATCAATTTGGAAAACTGTTTTTT. Its translation: CATSRDQFGKLFF.

The gene calls are TRBV7-2 and TRBJ1-2; D possibly corresponds to TRBD1 (5 bases). Germline V CDR1 and CDR2: SGHTA, FQGNSA. The CDR3 has 17 amino acids. With 5 bases removed from V and 4 bases from J, the gap between germline ends came to 23 bases. CDR3 nucleotide sequence: TGTGCCAGCAGCCCCAGTAACGCTCCCGGGACTTTCTATGGCTACACCTTC. It yields the protein CASSPSNAPGTFYGYTF.

The chain uses TRBV19 and TRBJ2-7, with D tentatively TRBD1 (6 bases). Germline CDR1 reads LNHDA; CDR2 reads SQIVND (reference sequence). This CDR3 region has 13 residues. V gave up 6 bases and J gave up 3 bases, with 12 bases separating them. In DNA, the CDR3 is TGTGCCAGTAGGTCCGGGACACTCTACGAGCAGTACTTC. This codes for CASRSGTLYEQYF. Full variable domain (rest looked up from reference TRBV19 and TRBJ2-7): DGGITQSPKYLFRKEGQNVTLSCEQNLNHDAMYWYRQDPGQGLRLIYYSQIVNDFQKGDIAEGYSVSREKKESFPLTVTSAQKNPTAFYLCASRSGTLYEQYFGPGTRLTVT.

This clone was detected only once. CDR3 loop: CASSQTFSGANVLTF. Here the CDR3 DNA reads TGTGCCAGCAGCCAAACTTTCTCTGGGGCCAACGTCCTGACTTTC. The chain is built from TRBV3-1 (or the pseudogene TRBV3-2) and TRBJ2-6, with D unclear. Between the trimmed V and J ends, which lost 2 bases and 0 bases, there was a span of 5 bases. CDR3 size: 15 residues. CDR1 LGHDT and CDR2 YNNKEL come from the germline V gene (reference sequence).

The chain links TRBV10-3 to TRBJ2-1, with 8 bases fitting TRBD2. The V segment lost 3 bases and the J segment 5 bases; nucleotides outside the gene matches: 9. Per germline, CDR1 ENHRY and CDR2 SYGVKD. The CDR3 covers 16 residues. The CDR3 coding sequence is TGTGCCATCAGTGACCCCGGGACTAGGGGCAACAATGAGCAGTTCTTC. As protein: CAISDPGTRGNNEQFF.

The chain joins TRBV19 to TRBJ2-7; maybe TRBD1 (6 bases). Germline V gene sequence: CDR1 LNHDA, CDR2 SQIVND (reference sequence). Trimming removed 3 bases at V and 2 bases at J, with 11 bases between. CDR3 length: 14 residues. The CDR3 protein is CASSMMTGTYEQYF. Written as DNA, the CDR3 is TGTGCCAGTAGTATGATGACAGGCACCTACGAGCAGTACTTC.

The CDR3 nucleotides read TGTGCCGCCCGGCCCGGGACAGGGGGCAGAGAGACCCAGTACTTC. Protein sequence: CAARPGTGGRETQYF. This sequence joins TRBV10-3 and TRBJ2-5, with 12 bases identical to TRBD1. J lost 4 bases, V lost 11 bases, and 11 bases had no gene match. From germline, CDR1 is ENHRY and CDR2 SYGVKD. CDR3 length: 15 residues.

The CDR3 bases are TGTGCCAGCACCACCGGCTGGACTGAAGCTTTCTTT. Protein sequence: CASTTGWTEAFF. The rearrangement uses TRBV12-3 or TRBV12-4 and TRBJ1-1; D gene uncertain. Trimming pared 7 bases from V and 5 bases from J, leaving 11 bases between. This CDR3 has 12 residues.

The chain has TRBV4-3 and TRBJ2-2; a weak D match, TRBD2 (6 bases). Germline assignment: CDR1 LGHNA and CDR2 YSLEER. The length of the CDR3 is 16 residues. The germline V and J ends were trimmed by 0 bases and 4 bases, with 12 bases remaining between them. The CDR3 region is CASSQDWTTPTGELFF. The CDR3 DNA reads as TGCGCCAGCAGCCAAGATTGGACTACCCCCACCGGGGAGCTGTTTTTT.

The gene calls are TRBV11-3 and TRBJ2-1; D could derive from TRBD1 or TRBD2 (5 bases each). In germline, CDR1 is SGHNT, CDR2 YENEEA. V was shortened by 3 bases and J by 4 bases, with 13 bases between the two germline ends. This CDR3 region has 15 residues. The CDR3 coding sequence is TGTGCCAGCAGCTTCGAAGAGCGGACATACAATGAGCAGTTCTTC. Its translation is CASSFEERTYNEQFF. Based on the CDR3 plus reference TRBV11-3 and TRBJ2-1, the full variable domain is EAGVVQSPRYKIIEKKQPVAFWCNPISGHNTLYWYLQNLGQGPELLIRYENEEAVDDSQLPKDRFSAERLKGVDSTLKIQPAELGDSAVYLCASSFEERTYNEQFFGPGTRLTVL.

The rearrangement links TRBV4-3 to TRBJ2-3, with D unresolved. Germline V CDR1 and CDR2: LGHNA, YSLEER. Trimming pared 0 bases from V and 2 bases from J, leaving 18 bases between. The CDR3 totals 18 residues. CDR3 sequence (DNA): TGCGCCAGCAGCCAAGATCACCCCCGGAGATGGTCCACAGATACGCAGTATTTT. It translates to CASSQDHPRRWSTDTQYF.

The rearrangement links TRBV18 to TRBJ1-1, with TRBD1 identical over 7 bases. CDR3 size: 14 residues. Germline V CDR1 and CDR2: KGHSH, LQKENI. V lost 4 bases, J lost 1 base, and 3 bases stayed unmatched. The CDR3 sequence is CASSRQGSNTEAFF. As DNA, the CDR3 is TGTGCCAGCTCACGACAGGGTTCGAACACTGAAGCTTTCTTT.